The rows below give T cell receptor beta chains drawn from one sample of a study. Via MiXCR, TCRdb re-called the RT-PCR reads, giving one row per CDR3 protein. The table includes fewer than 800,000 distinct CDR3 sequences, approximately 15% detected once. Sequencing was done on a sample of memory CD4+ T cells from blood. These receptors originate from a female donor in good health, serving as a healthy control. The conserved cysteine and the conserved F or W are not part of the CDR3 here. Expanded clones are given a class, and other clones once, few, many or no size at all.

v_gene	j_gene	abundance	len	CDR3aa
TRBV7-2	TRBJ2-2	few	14	ASSLVYGASTGELF
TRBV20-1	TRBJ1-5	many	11	SARPTADQPQH
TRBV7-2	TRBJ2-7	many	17	ASSLARTSGRAAPYEQY
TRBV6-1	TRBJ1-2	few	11	ASSEAPLNGYT
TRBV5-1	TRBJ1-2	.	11	ASSLDRGRGYT
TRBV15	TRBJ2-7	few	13	ATSSRPGQGYEQY
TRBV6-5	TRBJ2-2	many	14	ASSFNRDINTGELF
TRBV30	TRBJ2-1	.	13	AWSYGQGGWSEQF
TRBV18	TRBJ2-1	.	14	ASSPMGQSTYNEQF
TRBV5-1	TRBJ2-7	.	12	ASRLGTNSYEQY
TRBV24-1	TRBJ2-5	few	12	ATSDFPEQETQY
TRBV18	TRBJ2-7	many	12	ASSYDTSSYEQY
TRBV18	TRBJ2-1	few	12	ASSPQDRPNEQF
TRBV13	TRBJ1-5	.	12	ASSDGLRNQPQH
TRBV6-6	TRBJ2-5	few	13	ASSSRTGWSETQY
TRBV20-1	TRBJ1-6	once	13	SARRTGQGFSPLH
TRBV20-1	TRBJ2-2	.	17	SARDASGLAGDNAGELF
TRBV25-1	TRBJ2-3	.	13	ASSERTGGADTQY
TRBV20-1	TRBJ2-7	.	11	SASWGFRNEQY
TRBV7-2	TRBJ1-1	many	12	ASSHGRPGAEAF
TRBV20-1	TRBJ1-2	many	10	SAHKTGPNYT
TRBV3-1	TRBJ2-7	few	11	ASSQGRGVEQY
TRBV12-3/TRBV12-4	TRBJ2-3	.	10	ASSLRKVAQY
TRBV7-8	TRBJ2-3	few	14	ASSWGTAASTDTQY
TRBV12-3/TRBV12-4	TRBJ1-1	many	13	ASSAGQVLNTEAF
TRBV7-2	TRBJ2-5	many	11	ASSPVGGETQY
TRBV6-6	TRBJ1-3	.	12	ASSYTGAGNTIY
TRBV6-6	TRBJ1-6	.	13	ASSLWGRSNSPLH
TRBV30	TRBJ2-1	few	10	AWSLSDNEQF
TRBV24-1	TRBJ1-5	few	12	ATSDRQPNQPQH
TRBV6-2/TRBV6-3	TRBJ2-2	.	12	ASSPTLAAGELF
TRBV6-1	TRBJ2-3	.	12	ASKIFAFADTQY
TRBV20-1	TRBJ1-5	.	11	SARDISNQPQH
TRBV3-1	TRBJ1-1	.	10	ASSHGDTEAF
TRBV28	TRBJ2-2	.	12	ASKLSLDTGELF
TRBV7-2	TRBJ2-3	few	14	ASSSSPWVGGDTQY
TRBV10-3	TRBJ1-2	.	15	AISESNPGGANYGYT
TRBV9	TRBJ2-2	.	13	ASSPQGRLFGELF
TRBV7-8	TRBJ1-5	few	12	ASSQATGHQPQH
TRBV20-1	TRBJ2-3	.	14	SADDEGLAGADTQY
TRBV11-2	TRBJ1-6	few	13	ASSLERTGNSPLH
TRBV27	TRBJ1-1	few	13	ASRPLQGWNTEAF